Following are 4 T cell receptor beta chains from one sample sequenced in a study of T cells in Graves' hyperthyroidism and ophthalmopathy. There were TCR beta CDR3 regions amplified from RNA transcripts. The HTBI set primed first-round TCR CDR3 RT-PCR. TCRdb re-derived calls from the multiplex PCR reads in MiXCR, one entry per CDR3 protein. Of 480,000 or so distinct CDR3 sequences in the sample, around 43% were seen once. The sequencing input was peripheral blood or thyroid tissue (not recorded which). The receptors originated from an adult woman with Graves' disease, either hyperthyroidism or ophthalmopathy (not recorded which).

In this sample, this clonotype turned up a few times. CDR3 region: CSVLGTYEQYF. CDR3 coding DNA: TGCAGCGTCTTGGGTACATACGAGCAGTACTTC. The chain links TRBV29-1 to TRBJ2-7, with D hard to call. From germline, CDR1 is SQVTM and CDR2 ANQGSEA. V gave up 6 bases and J gave up 4 bases, with 10 bases separating them. The CDR3 totals 11 residues.

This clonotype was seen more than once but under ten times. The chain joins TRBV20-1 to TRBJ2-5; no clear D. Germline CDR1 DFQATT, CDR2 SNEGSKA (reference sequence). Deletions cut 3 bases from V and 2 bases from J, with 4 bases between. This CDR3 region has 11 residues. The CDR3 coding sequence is TGCAGTGCTAGGGGACAAGAGACCCAGTACTTC. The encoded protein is CSARGQETQYF.

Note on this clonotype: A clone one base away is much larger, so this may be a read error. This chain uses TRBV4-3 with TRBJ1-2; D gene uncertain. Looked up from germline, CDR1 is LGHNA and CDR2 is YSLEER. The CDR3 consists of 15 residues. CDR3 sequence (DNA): TGCGCCAGCAGCCAAGATCGAGCGGAATACTATGGCTGCACCTTC. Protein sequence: CASSQDRAEYYGCTF.

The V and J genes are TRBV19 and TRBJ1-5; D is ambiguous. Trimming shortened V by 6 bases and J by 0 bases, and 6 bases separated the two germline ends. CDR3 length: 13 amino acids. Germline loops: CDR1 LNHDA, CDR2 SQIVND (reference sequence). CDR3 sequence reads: CASRGISNQPQHF. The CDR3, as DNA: TGTGCCAGTAGAGGAATTAGCAATCAGCCCCAGCATTTT.